This T cell receptor (beta chain) was observed in a study of shared clonotypes between healthy human individuals (TCRdb year 2020). In terms of the full investigation: A few men and a couple of women, aged 18 to 49 years, made up the cohort. To increase sequencing depth and limit assay-specific biases, TCR repertoire library preparation and sequencing were carried out by different laboratories using diverse techniques. Blood TCR repertoires of a handful of healthy adults were deeply sequenced to estimate repertoire size and the extent of clonotype sharing between individuals. Between about 0.85 and 8.9 billion PBMCs per donor were obtained by leukapheresis. Per donor, three plates each were used for CD4 naive and CD4 memory, two for CD8 naive, and one for CD8 memory.

Using the deep immunoSEQ assay, multiplex PCR amplified TCR CDR3 regions from genomic DNA. Genomic DNA extracted from each cell subset was distributed evenly over all wells of several immunoSEQ 96-well plates, and each plate served as one replicate. For sorted subsets, around 200 ng genomic DNA, equal to tens of thousands of T cell genomes, was loaded into each replicate PCR. Purified libraries were quantified with a Qubit 3.0 fluorometer, sized on a Bioanalyzer 2100, and re-quantified with the KAPA Library Quantification kit. Each immunoSEQ 96-well plate was sequenced on its own single-read 150-cycle Illumina NextSeq 550 flow cell. On the study's bioinformatics: The immunoSEQ output contained only junctional sequences without quality scores, so filtering could not match that applied to full-length reads. To assign V/J genes and CDR3, sequences were annotated using PyIR, a Python wrapper for IgBLAST v1.9, with IMGT germline references. Any read was removed if the V/J assignment was weak (E-value above 1e-6), the CDR3 was missing, or the read contained stop codons, out-of-frame junctions, or ambiguous translated residues. V3J clonotypes were defined as sequences sharing the same inferred V gene, J gene, and CDR3 amino acid sequence. Percentage overlap between repertoires was calculated by dividing the number of shared unique clonotypes by the size of the smaller repertoire. RTK rarefaction, the Chao1 estimator, and Recon v2.1 estimates of unobserved clonotypes were used to assess repertoire richness. OLGA was used to compute generation probabilities for all TCRbeta clonotypes that the gDNA method yielded from a handful of donors. TCRdb mirrors the immuneACCESS table, restricted to in-frame sequences. Some clones are absent from its copies; in checked studies, under half trace to an unresolved V gene, and the reason for the others is unknown. That table gives V, J and clone size, and the DNA gave D and trimming. For this sample there are more than 900,000 clones; approximately 80% appear just once. The ten top clones hold roughly 0.62% of the sample.

The donors were healthy, HIV-negative adults with no recently reported acute infections or vaccinations. Every donor was a Caucasian adult living in Nashville, Tennessee, USA. CD4+ T cells were enriched through magnetic negative selection, after which naive cells were positively selected on CD45RA and the remaining negative fraction served as the memory subset. After blood collection by leukapheresis, PBMCs were isolated using Ficoll-Histopaque density gradient centrifugation and then cryopreserved in the vapor phase of liquid nitrogen. Analytical flow cytometry was used to check the purity and quantity of every magnetically sorted T cell population. From each sorted fraction, genomic DNA was isolated and quantified by UV absorbance on a Nanodrop 2000c. On the study overall, not on this receptor specifically: The small number of donors limited the genetic and exposure-history diversity represented. Sampling was restricted to blood, and TCR repertoires in tissue are likely to differ from TCR repertoires in blood. Based on pairwise subsampling, the degree of clonotype sharing among donors was expected to be affected by sequencing depth. Estimated clonotype richness was generally larger for naive than for memory subsets. Clonotypes shared by all four sorted-subset donors showed higher generation probabilities than non-shared clonotypes. Incomplete sequencing was indicated by rarefaction of sorted-subset datasets, despite the large sequencing depth. Across four donors, 5% to 6% of naive CD4, 3% to 4% of naive CD8, approximately 2.5% of memory CD4, and approximately 0.4% of memory CD8 clonotypes were shared.

CDR1 and CDR2 are drawn from the germline V gene: MDHEN, SYDVKM. Compared with germline, V lacks 8 bases and J lacks 3 bases; bases without a gene match: 10. The CDR3 measures 18 amino acids from cysteine to phenylalanine. The CDR3 DNA has 54 bases and is translated from base 1. As concerns this clone: This clone's antigen is unknown. Per-base quality was not reported, and no clone a single base away is much larger than it.

This TCR came from a man between 18 and 35 years old in good health. Some clones in this sample may be carry-over from other donors' samples. The specimen was memory CD4+ T cells from PBMCs. Per the publication, the cell subset or site label means: CD45RA-negative fraction. The chain joins TRBV28 to TRBJ2-2; 15 junctional bases match TRBD2. The DNA reads TGTGCCAGCCGTTCCGGACTAGCGGGAGGGCCGGACACCGGGGAGCTGTTTTTT. Its translation reads: CASRSGLAGGPDTGELFF.